The present entry profiles one T cell receptor beta chain with its context. Germline trimming cut 7 bases from V and 2 bases from J; bases unmatched to any gene: 7. Germline V gives CDR1 SGHKS, CDR2 YYEKEE (reference sequence). The CDR3 spans 14 residues. Recovery meant two consecutive negative NP/OP PCR tests, professional clearance, or resolved symptoms. These data belong to a study of blood T cell repertoires in COVID-19. Study summary: There were acute and convalescent COVID-19 samples, and they came from the United States, Italy and Spain. Sample material is recorded as cDNA or gDNA derived from T cells, B-cell-depleted T cells, or PBMCs.

Repertoires were generated with immunoSEQ multiplex PCR, while TCRdb's copy carries only in-frame clones and drops some. Here the sample spans roughly 250,000 clones, around 90% being singletons. The TCR was taken from a woman in her late teens or twenties who had recovered from COVID-19. The sequenced sample consisted of PBMCs or T cells enriched from blood (not recorded which). This chain links TRBV5-5 with TRBJ2-3; 7 bases map to TRBD1. This chain's CDR3 is CASRDSLNTDTQYF. The CDR3, as DNA: TGTGCCAGCCGGGACAGTCTTAACACAGATACGCAGTATTTT.